A single sample gave rise to the 10 T cell receptor beta chains below, sequenced in a study of memory CD4+ T cells and cytomegalovirus serostatus. Profiling relied on immunoSEQ multiplex PCR, and the TCRdb table lists in-frame clones only, not all of them. The sample carries roughly 64,000 clones, 70% to 80% recorded once. Single viable CD3+CD4+CD8-CD45RO+ cells were sorted as the memory CD4+ T cells. Sequenced material: memory CD4+ T cells from blood. The receptors derive from an adult in good health and CMV-seronegative.

The chain links TRBV5-6 to TRBJ2-2, with TRBD2 matching over 12 bases. Germline CDR1 and CDR2: SGHDT and YYEEEE. With V trimmed by 0 bases and J by 3 bases, 6 bases remained unmatched. The CDR3 runs 18 residues. CDR3 sequence: CASSLETSGSLYTGELFF. CDR3 coding DNA: TGTGCCAGCAGCTTGGAGACTAGCGGGAGTTTATACACCGGGGAGCTGTTTTTT. Variable domain in full (rest from reference TRBV5-6 and TRBJ2-2): DAGVTQSPTHLIKTRGQQVTLRCSPKSGHDTVSWYQQALGQGPQFIFQYYEEEERQRGNFPDRFSGHQFPNYSSELNVNALLLGDSALYLCASSLETSGSLYTGELFFGEGSRLTVL.

This clone has only a few counts. The chain has TRBV20-1 and TRBJ2-1; TRBD2 is a possible D gene (5 bases). The CDR3 loop spans 10 amino acids. Germline CDR1 reads DFQATT; CDR2 reads SNEGSKA (reference sequence). The V end lost 6 bases, the J end lost 10 bases, and 10 bases lay between the germline ends. CDR3 DNA: TGCAGTGCGGGAGTTGAAGAGCAGTTCTTC. This sequence encodes CSAGVEEQFF.

The rearrangement links TRBV28 to TRBJ1-2, with TRBD1 as a possible D gene (6 bases). V was trimmed by 1 base and J by 8 bases, leaving 11 bases between them. The CDR3 runs to 13 residues. Germline V gene sequence: CDR1 MDHEN, CDR2 SYDVKM. The CDR3, as DNA: TGTGCCAGCAGTTTATTCACAGGGAAGGGCTACACCTTC. Residues: CASSLFTGKGYTF.

This sequence joins TRBV7-3 and TRBJ2-2; D not resolved. The CDR3 length is 14 residues. Germline loops: CDR1 SGHTA, CDR2 FQGTGA. With 3 bases removed from V and 6 bases from J, the gap between germline ends came to 11 bases. CDR3 region: CASSFAPRAGELFF. CDR3 in DNA: TGTGCCAGCAGCTTTGCCCCTAGGGCCGGGGAGCTGTTTTTT.

This chain joins TRBV4-3 and TRBJ1-4, with unresolved D. The CDR3 consists of 15 residues. Germline-derived CDR1 and CDR2 are LGHNA and YSLEER. V was trimmed by 0 bases and J by 11 bases, leaving 16 bases between them. The CDR3 sequence: CASSQDAFERGKLFF. Written as DNA, the CDR3 is TGCGCCAGCAGCCAAGATGCTTTCGAGAGAGGGAAACTGTTTTTT.

The chain has TRBV7-2 and TRBJ2-5; no firm D call. In germline, CDR1 is SGHTA, CDR2 FQGNSA. The germline V and J ends were trimmed by 3 bases and 5 bases, with 16 bases remaining between them. The CDR3 has 15 amino acids. This chain's CDR3 is CASSFSGIAGETQYF. DNA of the CDR3: TGTGCCAGCAGCTTCTCAGGCATCGCCGGGGAGACCCAGTACTTC. The full variable domain, its missing parts supplied by reference TRBV7-2 and TRBJ2-5, is GAGVSQSPSNKVTEKGKDVELRCDPISGHTALYWYRQSLGQGLEFLIYFQGNSAPDKSGLPSDRFSAERTGGSVSTLTIQRTQQEDSAVYLCASSFSGIAGETQYFGPGTRLLVL.

This chain joins TRBV19 and TRBJ1-2, with 7 nucleotides matching TRBD1. Germline V gene sequence: CDR1 LNHDA, CDR2 SQIVND (reference sequence). The CDR3 totals 18 residues. Trimming cost V 5 bases and J 4 bases; bases outside gene matches: 19. CDR3 DNA: TGTGCCAGTAGTCCACCCGGATCGGAGGGGGCGTTTCTCTATGGCTACACCTTC. It encodes CASSPPGSEGAFLYGYTF.

The chain employs TRBV28 and TRBJ2-3, with D perhaps being TRBD1 or TRBD2 (5 bases each). V shed 4 bases and J shed 14 bases, with 16 bases lying between them. This CDR3 comprises 12 residues. The germline CDR1 and CDR2 sequences are MDHEN and SYDVKM. CDR3 amino acids: CASSSVGRSRYF. DNA for the CDR3: TGTGCCAGCAGTTCCGTGGGACGAAGTCGGTATTTT.

V is TRBV6-5 and J is TRBJ2-7, with 7 bases matching TRBD1. CDR1 and CDR2 from the germline V gene are MNHEY and SVGAGI. The CDR3 spans 15 residues. V was clipped by 2 bases and J by 2 bases; unmatched bases: 6. DNA of the CDR3: TGTGCCAGCAGTTACGCCGGGACAGATCCCTACGAGCAGTACTTC. Protein product: CASSYAGTDPYEQYF.

The genes are TRBV7-9 and TRBJ2-2; perhaps TRBD2 as D (7 bases). Germline-derived CDR1 and CDR2 are SEHNR and FQNEAQ (reference sequence). This CDR3 is built from 16 residues. Trimming removed 1 base from V and 1 base from J, with 10 bases in between. The CDR3 bases are TGTGCCAGCAGCTTAGACGGGGGGCGGAACACCGGGGAGCTGTTTTTT. Residues: CASSLDGGRNTGELFF.